This TCR beta chain was sequenced for a study of T cell responses to AZD1222 COVID-19 vaccine. Turning to the study itself: Pooled in the analysis were second doses at about 4 or about 12 weeks. Study-wide findings and caveats: White British ancestry dominated among donors, who included more females, and clonal diversity was possibly underestimated.

About this clone: The antigen remains unidentified.

The assay was immunoSEQ multiplex PCR, and TCRdb's table has in-frame clones only and misses some. The sample has around 250,000 clones, approximately 95% seen once; the top ten hold around 0.58%. The V gene's germline CDR1 is MGHRA and CDR2 YSYEKL. The CDR3 loop spans 15 amino acids. With 4 bases removed from V and 0 bases from J, the gap between germline ends came to 12 bases. The material was peripheral blood, obtained on day 0 of AZD1222 vaccination. J is TRBJ1-2 and V is TRBV4-1, with D uncertain. The receptor was derived from an adult in good health. The CDR3 DNA reads as TGCGCCAGCAGCCTTGCGACAAGAGCTAACTATGGCTACACCTTC. It translates to CASSLATRANYGYTF.